The 18 T cell receptor beta chains reported below all come from one sample, sequenced in a study of shared clonotypes between healthy human individuals. Naive CD8 isolation took CD45RO-negative cells positively selected for CCR7 and excluded terminally differentiated effector memory CD45RA+ cells. Here immunoSEQ multiplex PCR was the method, and the copy in TCRdb shows in-frame clones only, minus some. Among 2 million or so clones listed, approximately 94% were seen once. The specimen was naive CD8+ T cells sorted from blood. Every receptor here comes from a man aged 18-30 years in good health.

J is TRBJ2-7 and V is TRBV28; D remains unclear. The CDR3 extends over 11 amino acids. Germline CDR1 is MDHEN and CDR2 is SYDVKM. Trimming shortened V by 6 bases and J by 5 bases, and 8 bases separated the two germline ends. This chain's CDR3 is CASRGPDEQYF. The CDR3 DNA sequence: TGTGCCAGCAGGGGCCCCGACGAGCAGTACTTC.

This clone showed up just once. The chain carries TRBV13 and TRBJ1-2; no clear D gene. This CDR3 region has 14 residues. The germline V and J ends were trimmed by 4 bases and 6 bases, with 15 bases remaining between them. From germline, CDR1 is PRHDT and CDR2 FYEKMQ (reference sequence). The CDR3 bases are TGTGCCAGCAGCTCCACTGTGGAAGTTAATGGCTACACCTTC. It codes for CASSSTVEVNGYTF.

This sequence joins TRBV4-1 and TRBJ1-1; D uncertain. Trimming removed 0 bases from V and 3 bases from J, with 11 bases in between. This CDR3 contains 15 residues. Germline CDR1 reads MGHRA; CDR2 reads YSYEKL. As DNA, the CDR3 is TGCGCCAGCAGCCAAGAAGCGGTTATGCACACTGAAGCTTTCTTT. Its protein is CASSQEAVMHTEAFF.

The chain joins TRBV5-6 to TRBJ1-5; D is unclear. Trimming stripped 2 bases from V and 4 bases from J, with 4 bases between. CDR1 is SGHDT and CDR2 is YYEEEE in the germline V gene. The CDR3 has 12 residues. Here the CDR3 reads CASSFQNQPQHF. The CDR3 DNA follows: TGTGCCAGCAGCTTTCAAAATCAGCCCCAGCATTTT.

The genes are TRBV7-6 and TRBJ1-5, with D perhaps TRBD1 (5 bases). Trimming took off 4 bases at V and 4 bases at J, with 14 bases between the two ends. Germline values: CDR1 SGHVS, CDR2 FNYEAQ. This CDR3 region has 15 residues. The DNA for the CDR3 is TGTGCCAGCAGCTCGCGCCCGGAGGGGAATCAGCCCCAGCATTTT. It yields the protein CASSSRPEGNQPQHF.

This rearrangement joins TRBV10-2 to TRBJ1-2; 7 bases fit TRBD1. Losses at the gene ends were 6 bases for V and 2 bases for J; bases not matched to a gene: 6. The CDR3 has 14 amino acids. The germline V gene encodes CDR1 WSHSY and CDR2 SAAADI. The CDR3 DNA is TGCGCCAGCAGCGGGGACAGAAGGAACTATGGCTACACCTTC. This translates into CASSGDRRNYGYTF.

The chain combines TRBV5-6 with TRBJ2-5; D is perhaps TRBD2 (5 bases). The CDR3 is made up of 16 amino acids. The V end was cut by 1 base, the J end by 5 bases, with 18 bases between. CDR1 and CDR2 from the germline V gene are SGHDT and YYEEEE. This CDR3 reads CASSLYARLDSETQYF. In nucleotides, the CDR3 is TGTGCCAGCAGCTTGTATGCCAGGTTGGACTCGGAGACCCAGTACTTC.

The chain employs TRBV2 and TRBJ1-1, with a weak D call TRBD1 (5 bases). Trimming took 3 bases from V and 3 from J, leaving 14 bases between them. Looked up from germline, CDR1 is SNHLY and CDR2 is FYNNEI. The CDR3 covers 15 residues. CDR3 sequence reads: CASSEIGGVDTEAFF. CDR3 coding DNA: TGTGCCAGCAGTGAGATTGGAGGGGTAGACACTGAAGCTTTCTTT.

J is TRBJ2-7 and V is TRBV11-2; D tentatively reads TRBD1 or TRBD2 (6 bases each). The CDR3 loop spans 14 amino acids. Trimming took 0 bases from V and 3 from J, leaving 9 bases between them. Germline lookup yields CDR1 SGHAT and CDR2 FQNNGV. The CDR3 sequence is CASSLEKGGYEQYF. CDR3 bases: TGTGCCAGCAGCTTAGAAAAGGGGGGCTACGAGCAGTACTTC.

As to this clone: Possible read error: a much larger clone is one base away. Because the CDR3 is missing its conserved closing phenylalanine or tryptophan, this is likely a read error. This chain connects TRBV29-1 to TRBJ2-7, with D unresolved. The CDR3 sequence is 11 residues long. Trimming pared 5 bases from V and 1 base from J, leaving 6 bases between. Germline values: CDR1 SQVTM, CDR2 ANQGSEA. The CDR3 coding sequence is TGCAGCGTTTTAGGGTCCTACGAGCAGTACTTA. Translating gives CSVLGSYEQYL.

In the case of this clone: This CDR3 is also generated by other DNA sequences in the sample. This sequence joins TRBV5-1 and TRBJ2-5; D ambiguous. CDR3 length: 13 amino acids. V lost 0 bases and J 1 base, leaving 4 bases between the germline ends. Germline lookup yields CDR1 SGHRS and CDR2 YFSETQ. The CDR3 DNA reads as TGCGCCAGCAGCTTGGGACTCCAAGAGACCCAGTACTTC. This gives the protein CASSLGLQETQYF. The entire variable domain, with the rest obtained from reference TRBV5-1 and TRBJ2-5, is as follows: KAGVTQTPRYLIKTRGQQVTLSCSPISGHRSVSWYQQTPGQGLQFLFEYFSETQRNKGNFPGRFSGRQFSNSRSEMNVSTLELGDSALYLCASSLGLQETQYFGPGTRLLVL.

This clone was seen once. This chain joins TRBV7-9 and TRBJ2-5; TRBD2 might be the D (7 bases). The CDR3 sequence is 16 residues long. The V gene lost 5 bases and the J gene lost 2 bases, with 18 bases spanning the gap. Germline V CDR1 and CDR2: SEHNR, FQNEAQ (reference sequence). The CDR3 nucleotides read TGTGCCAGCAGCCGGTCCGAGGGGGGGTTACAAGAGACCCAGTACTTC. Its protein is CASSRSEGGLQETQYF.

The rearrangement joins TRBV5-6 to TRBJ2-2; no clear D. Germline-derived CDR1 and CDR2 are SGHDT and YYEEEE. The V gene lost 1 base and the J gene lost 0 bases, with 7 bases spanning the gap. The CDR3 sequence is 15 residues long. CDR3 protein: CASSLPQTNTGELFF. CDR3 coding DNA: TGTGCCAGCAGCTTGCCCCAGACGAACACCGGGGAGCTGTTTTTT. Full variable domain (outside the CDR3, taken from reference TRBV5-6 and TRBJ2-2): DAGVTQSPTHLIKTRGQQVTLRCSPKSGHDTVSWYQQALGQGPQFIFQYYEEEERQRGNFPDRFSGHQFPNYSSELNVNALLLGDSALYLCASSLPQTNTGELFFGEGSRLTVL.

This clone turned up a few times. The J gene is TRBJ2-2, the V gene TRBV14; D call uncertain. V lost 4 bases to trimming and J lost 3 bases, with 12 bases between them. The germline CDR1 and CDR2 sequences are SGHDN and FVKESK. CDR3 length: 15 residues. The CDR3 protein is CASSPEIRHTGELFF. CDR3 in DNA: TGTGCCAGCAGCCCTGAAATCAGGCACACCGGGGAGCTGTTTTTT.

V is TRBV29-1 and J is TRBJ1-1; no definite D call. The V gene's germline CDR1 is SQVTM and CDR2 ANQGSEA. CDR3 size: 14 residues. Trimming shortened V by 4 bases and J by 1 base, and 13 bases separated the two germline ends. The DNA of the CDR3 is TGCAGCGTTGGGCCGCACTCAGAGAACACTGAAGCTTTCTTT. Protein: CSVGPHSENTEAFF.

This chain uses TRBV25-1 with TRBJ2-2; 7 bases align to TRBD2. With 6 bases clipped from V and 4 bases from J, the junction kept 5 bases outside the gene matches. Germline V gene lookup returns CDR1 MGHDK and CDR2 SYGVNS. This CDR3 region has 14 residues. For the CDR3, the DNA is TGTGCCAGCAGCTGGACTAGTGGCACCGGGGAGCTGTTTTTT. The encoded protein is CASSWTSGTGELFF.

Written as DNA, the CDR3 is TGTGCCAGCAGTTTATGGAAAGGCTCGCCAGATACGCAGTATTTT. Translation gives CASSLWKGSPDTQYF. The rearrangement joins TRBV27 to TRBJ2-3; D is ambiguous. The length of the CDR3 is 15 residues. The V gene's germline CDR1 is MNHEY and CDR2 SMNVEV (reference sequence). Between the trimmed V and J ends, which lost 1 base and 4 bases, there was a span of 12 bases.

This clone has only one observation. The V call is TRBV9, the J call TRBJ2-7, with 8 bases matching TRBD2. J lost 0 bases, V lost 4 bases, and 6 bases had no gene match. Germline CDR1 is SGDLS and CDR2 is YYNGEE. The CDR3 extends over 15 amino acids. This chain's CDR3 is CASSKIAGLSYEQYF. DNA of the CDR3: TGTGCCAGCAGCAAAATAGCGGGACTCTCCTACGAGCAGTACTTC. Using reference TRBV9 and TRBJ2-7 for the parts outside the CDR3, the full variable domain is DSGVTQTPKHLITATGQRVTLRCSPRSGDLSVYWYQQSLDQGLQFLIQYYNGEERAKGNILERFSAQQFPDLHSELNLSSLELGDSALYFCASSKIAGLSYEQYFGPGTRLTVT.